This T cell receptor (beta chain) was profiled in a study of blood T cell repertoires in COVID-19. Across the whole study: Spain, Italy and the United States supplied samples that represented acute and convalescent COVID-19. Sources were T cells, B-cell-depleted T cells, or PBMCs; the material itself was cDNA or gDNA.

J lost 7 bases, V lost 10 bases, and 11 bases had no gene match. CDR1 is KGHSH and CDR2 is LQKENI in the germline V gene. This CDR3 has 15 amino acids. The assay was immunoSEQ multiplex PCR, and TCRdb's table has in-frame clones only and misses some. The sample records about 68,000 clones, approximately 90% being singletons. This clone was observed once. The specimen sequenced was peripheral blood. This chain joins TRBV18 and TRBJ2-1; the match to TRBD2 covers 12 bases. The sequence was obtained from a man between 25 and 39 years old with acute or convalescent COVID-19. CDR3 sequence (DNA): TGTGCCACCAACGAAGGGCTAGCGGGAGGGAATGAGCAGTTCTTC. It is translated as CATNEGLAGGNEQFF.